Sequencing of this TCR beta chain was carried out in a study of blood T cell repertoires in COVID-19 (dated by TCRdb to 2019 to 2021). For context, the study as a whole: Samples from collaborators originated in the United States, Italy and Spain and spanned both the acute and convalescent phases of COVID-19. The repertoires were made available in a free public database intended to serve as a resource for research on the immune response to SARS-CoV-2. Deeply sampled blood TCRbeta repertoires from subjects exposed to, actively infected with, or recovered from COVID-19 were included in the dataset. Where HLA class I and class II types were available, the types were taken from metadata supplied by the sample provider, not from assay-based typing. Nearly every sample came with metadata listing a de-identified subject ID, COVID-19 status, age in years and sex. The samples were drawn from the first 160 participants of the ongoing ImmuneRACE study and from 950 to 1,500 subjects provided by 6 global collaborators. The material from the prospective study consisted of cDNA or gDNA derived from T cells, B-cell-depleted T cells, or PBMCs.

At the junction V is shortened by 3 bases and J by 0 bases, with 14 bases in between. The CDR1 and CDR2 encoded by the germline V gene (reference sequence) are SEHNR and FQNEAQ. From cysteine to phenylalanine, the CDR3 is 16 amino acids long. The CDR3 DNA has 48 bases and is translated from base 1. Comments on this clone: No antigen is known for it. There are no base qualities to consult, and no much larger clone falls within one base.

TCRbeta CDR3 regions were amplified from genomic DNA by means of the immunoSEQ Assay, a bias-controlled multiplex PCR. Per the source publication's procedure: Nucleated cell counts per sample were estimated from amplification of reference gene primers within the assay. To quantify the absolute abundance of each unique TCRbeta CDR3 rearrangement, sequence reads were collapsed and filtered. For each sample, productive Simpson clonality was calculated as the square root of Simpson's diversity index across productive rearrangements. As stored in TCRdb, this immuneACCESS dataset retains in-frame rearrangements with V and J assigned. A fraction of the clones does not appear; measured against another copy, unresolved V genes explain less than half of the discrepancy, and the remainder lacks a known reason. V, J and clone size reflect that table, while D and trimming were determined from the DNA. The sample table holds more than 70,000 clones, of which about four fifths were seen once. The top ten clones comprise roughly 4.8% of the sample.

Study-level results and caveats: The amount of clinical and demographic metadata varied by source and participant and was provided uncurated.

The collaborating institutions used their own protocols to collect whole blood in K2EDTA tubes. For TCRbeta analysis, collaborator samples were shipped as frozen whole blood, as isolated PBMCs, or as DNA extracted from either sample type. The receptor was isolated from a woman over 75 with active or convalescent COVID-19. The material sequenced was peripheral blood. The chain uses TRBV7-9 and TRBJ1-1; TRBD1 is a weak D gene call, 6 bases matching. The DNA sequence is TGTGCCAGCAGCTTGGGACACAGGGATCTGAACACTGAAGCTTTCTTT. Its product reads: CASSLGHRDLNTEAFF.